The 26 T cell receptor beta chains reported below all come from one sample, sequenced in a study of T cells after yellow fever vaccination. TCRdb used MiXCR to reprocess the 5' RACE reads, holding one entry per CDR3 protein. The sample comprises 300,000 to 350,000 distinct CDR3 sequences, 8.1% of which are singletons, and 15% to 20% rests with the top ten. This specimen was PBMCs, taken 45 days after the first yellow fever vaccination. All receptors derive from a man between 18 and 29 years old who received the YFV17D yellow fever vaccine.

This clonotype was detected a few times. This sequence joins TRBV7-2 and TRBJ1-1; a possible D gene is TRBD1 (5 bases). Trimming stripped 5 bases from V and 11 bases from J, with 21 bases between. The CDR3 consists of 14 residues. Per germline, CDR1 SGHTA and CDR2 FQGNSA. The CDR3 sequence is CASSVPGTPGGAFF. The DNA of the CDR3 is TGTGCCAGCAGCGTCCCCGGGACCCCAGGAGGGGCTTTCTTT. The variable domain in full, completed from reference TRBV7-2 and TRBJ1-1, reads GAGVSQSPSNKVTEKGKDVELRCDPISGHTALYWYRQSLGQGLEFLIYFQGNSAPDKSGLPSDRFSAERTGGSVSTLTIQRTQQEDSAVYLCASSVPGTPGGAFFGQGTRLTVV.

In this sample, this clonotype turned up a few times. The chain couples TRBV10-3 to TRBJ2-7; D gene unclear. Germline V gene lookup returns CDR1 ENHRY and CDR2 SYGVKD. The CDR3 sequence is 16 residues long. Between the trimmed V and J ends, which lost 0 bases and 2 bases, there was a span of 14 bases. DNA for the CDR3: TGTGCCATCAGTGAGTCAGAACAGATTGGTACCTACGAGCAGTACTTC. It codes for CAISESEQIGTYEQYF.

This clonotype was seen a few times. The genes are TRBV28 and TRBJ1-5, with D perhaps matching TRBD1 (6 bases). CDR1 is MDHEN, CDR2 SYDVKM, per germline. The CDR3 has 14 amino acids. V was trimmed by 7 bases and J by 6 bases, leaving 16 bases between them. DNA of the CDR3: TGTGCCAGCACCTCGGGGGCCTACGGTCAGCCCCAGCATTTT. Its translation: CASTSGAYGQPQHF.

Ten or more counts support this clonotype. The chain has TRBV15 and TRBJ1-6; possible D gene TRBD1, 5 bases. Trimming pared 2 bases from V and 3 bases from J, leaving 5 bases between. CDR1 and CDR2 (germline): LNHNV, YYDKDF (reference sequence). CDR3 length equals 14 residues. CDR3 protein: CATSRQGYNSPLHF. CDR3 sequence (DNA): TGTGCCACCAGCAGACAGGGCTATAATTCACCCCTCCACTTT.

In this sample, this clonotype turned up a few times. This chain connects TRBV6-2 or TRBV6-3 to TRBJ2-5; 8 bases line up with TRBD1. CDR3 length: 16 amino acids. The V gene end was trimmed by 3 bases and the J gene end by 2 bases; junction bases not matched to a gene: 8. Germline-derived CDR1 and CDR2 are MNHEY and SVGEGT. As DNA, the CDR3 is TGTGCCAGCAGTTATCCTTTCAGGGGGCTGCAAGAGACCCAGTACTTC. Protein: CASSYPFRGLQETQYF.

This clonotype has just a few counts. The CDR3 DNA sequence: TGCAGTGCTAGAGATAAGGCCCCCAGGCGGGCCTACGAGCAGTACGTC. Protein: CSARDKAPRRAYEQYV. The rearrangement uses TRBV20-1 and TRBJ2-7; tentatively, D is TRBD2 (5 bases). This CDR3 is 16 amino acids long. Trimming stripped 0 bases from V and 2 bases from J, with 17 bases between. Germline CDR1 DFQATT, CDR2 SNEGSKA (reference sequence).

This clonotype was seen at least ten times. V gene TRBV14 combines with J gene TRBJ2-3; D possibly corresponds to TRBD2 (5 bases). Trimming removed 6 bases from V and 0 bases from J, with 10 bases in between. CDR1 is SGHDN and CDR2 is FVKESK in the germline V gene. There are 14 residues in the CDR3. CDR3 protein: CASSTLVSTDTQYF. The CDR3, as DNA: TGTGCCAGCAGTACACTAGTTAGCACAGATACGCAGTATTTT.

This clonotype has just a few counts. In DNA, the CDR3 is TGTGCCAGCAGCCCCGTTGGGGTCGGCTACACCTTC. The encoded protein is CASSPVGVGYTF. This sequence joins TRBV7-9 and TRBJ1-2; no clear D. This CDR3 spans 12 amino acids. V was clipped by 5 bases and J by 8 bases, with 12 bases between them. Germline V gives CDR1 SEHNR, CDR2 FQNEAQ (reference sequence).

The table lists this clonotype with many counts. The rearrangement joins TRBV5-1 to TRBJ2-3; D is perhaps TRBD2 (7 bases). The CDR3 length is 15 residues. V dropped 1 base and J dropped 2 bases, with 11 bases sitting between them. Looked up from germline, CDR1 is SGHRS and CDR2 is YFSETQ. Here the CDR3 reads CASSLWRGLTDTQYF. The CDR3 DNA is TGCGCCAGCAGCTTGTGGCGGGGGCTCACAGATACGCAGTATTTT.

The J gene is TRBJ2-7, the V gene TRBV5-1; tentative D call: TRBD1 (6 bases). Trimming left V 4 bases short and J 4 bases short, with 15 bases between. CDR3 length equals 14 residues. Germline values: CDR1 SGHRS, CDR2 YFSETQ. The chain's CDR3 is CASSPDRIVYEQYF. CDR3 coding DNA: TGCGCCAGCAGCCCCGACAGGATTGTGTACGAGCAGTACTTC.

The chain carries TRBV19 and TRBJ1-1; D ambiguous. CDR1 and CDR2 from the germline V gene are LNHDA and SQIVND (reference sequence). Deletions cut 5 bases from V and 3 bases from J, with 13 bases between. CDR3 length: 14 residues. The CDR3 nucleotides are TGTGCCAGTAGTGGCCTTGGAAGGCACACTGAAGCTTTCTTT. This sequence encodes CASSGLGRHTEAFF.

This chain connects TRBV12-3 or TRBV12-4 to TRBJ2-1; 14 nucleotides line up with TRBD2. The CDR3 contains 17 residues. Trimming cost V 6 bases and J 1 base; bases outside gene matches: 5. The CDR3: CASSPTSGGESYNEQFF. CDR3 nucleotide sequence: TGTGCCAGCAGCCCGACTAGCGGGGGGGAATCCTACAATGAGCAGTTCTTC.

This clonotype has more than one count but fewer than ten. At one of its ends the junction is not consistent with the germline gene, which may arise from a read error. The V call is TRBV27, the J call TRBJ1-1; D call uncertain. This CDR3 is 13 amino acids long. Germline V gene sequence: CDR1 MNHEY, CDR2 SMNVEV (reference sequence). The CDR3 loop reads CASSPLLNAEAFF. CDR3 DNA sequence: TGTGCCAGCAGTCCCTTACTGAACGCTGAAGCTTTCTTT.

The gene calls are TRBV13 and TRBJ2-1, with 10 bases identical to TRBD2. With V trimmed by 5 bases and J by 9 bases, 10 bases remained unmatched. The CDR3 spans 15 residues. The germline CDR1 and CDR2 sequences are PRHDT and FYEKMQ (reference sequence). The CDR3 reads CASSPDGLAGAEQFF. The DNA of the CDR3 is TGTGCCAGCAGCCCAGACGGTCTAGCGGGGGCTGAGCAGTTCTTC. Full variable domain (rest looked up from reference TRBV13 and TRBJ2-1): AAGVIQSPRHLIKEKRETATLKCYPIPRHDTVYWYQQGPGQDPQFLISFYEKMQSDKGSIPDRFSAQQFSDYHSELNMSSLELGDSALYFCASSPDGLAGAEQFFGPGTRLTVL.

In its sample, this clonotype was seen a few times. The germline gene is not matched at one end of the junction; a read error may be the cause. The V call is TRBV7-7, the J call TRBJ2-5; 10 bases fit TRBD2. The CDR3 contains 14 residues. From germline, CDR1 is SSHAT and CDR2 FNYEAQ (reference sequence). The CDR3 sequence is CASSSSGGVETQYF. CDR3 nucleotides: TGTGCTAGCAGCTCTAGCGGGGGAGTGGAGACCCAGTACTTC.

This chain links TRBV5-1 with TRBJ1-2; D uncertain. The CDR3 has 12 residues. Germline V CDR1 and CDR2: SGHRS, YFSETQ. Trimming stripped 1 base from V and 6 bases from J, with 7 bases between. CDR3 bases: TGCGCCAGCAGCTTGTACTGGGATGGCTACACCTTC. Protein product: CASSLYWDGYTF. Complete variable domain (other parts from reference TRBV5-1 and TRBJ1-2): KAGVTQTPRYLIKTRGQQVTLSCSPISGHRSVSWYQQTPGQGLQFLFEYFSETQRNKGNFPGRFSGRQFSNSRSEMNVSTLELGDSALYLCASSLYWDGYTFGSGTRLTVV.

About this clonotype itself: A much larger clone lies a single base off, so this may be a read error. The chain joins TRBV7-2 to TRBJ2-3, with D unclear. The CDR3 spans 12 residues. The germline CDR1 and CDR2 sequences are SGHTA and FQGNSA. Between the trimmed V and J ends, which lost 6 bases and 4 bases, there was a span of 8 bases. The CDR3 coding sequence is TGTGCCAGCAGGGCGCAATCAGATACGCAGTATTTT. It encodes CASRAQSDTQYF.

There are many counts of this clonotype. The CDR3 nucleotides are TGTGCCAGCAGCCCCAGGGGGGGCGAGCAGTACGTC. Translating it yields CASSPRGGEQYV. The chain combines TRBV6-2 or TRBV6-3 with TRBJ2-7; D is tentatively TRBD1 or TRBD2 (7 bases each). V was shortened by 6 bases and J by 6 bases, with 12 bases between the two germline ends. Germline values: CDR1 MNHEY, CDR2 SVGEGT. The CDR3 has 12 amino acids.

The sample holds a few counts of this clonotype. The chain links TRBV2 to TRBJ2-2; tentative D call: TRBD1 (5 bases). This CDR3 contains 17 residues. CDR1 SNHLY and CDR2 FYNNEI come from the germline V gene. V dropped 5 bases and J dropped 6 bases, with 22 bases sitting between them. The CDR3 is CASSSQGIVAWAGELFF. CDR3 in DNA: TGTGCCAGCAGTTCTCAGGGAATTGTTGCCTGGGCCGGGGAGCTGTTTTTT.

The chain employs TRBV20-1 and TRBJ2-5; D possibly uses TRBD1 or TRBD2 (5 bases each). In germline, CDR1 is DFQATT, CDR2 SNEGSKA (reference sequence). Deletions cut 6 bases from V and 9 bases from J, with 23 bases between. The CDR3 contains 14 residues. CDR3 sequence: CSAAGTAEESSQYF. The CDR3 bases are TGCAGTGCCGCCGGGACCGCAGAAGAAAGTTCCCAGTACTTC.

The CDR3 protein is CSARPPVRDTQYF. The CDR3, as DNA: TGCAGTGCTAGACCTCCGGTCCGGGATACGCAGTATTTT. The chain employs TRBV20-1 and TRBJ2-3; D gene unclear. In germline, CDR1 is DFQATT, CDR2 SNEGSKA (reference sequence). This CDR3 has 13 amino acids. V gave up 2 bases and J gave up 6 bases, with 12 bases separating them.

This clonotype was recorded many times. V and J are TRBV5-1 and TRBJ2-6; D is unclear. This CDR3 spans 16 amino acids. The germline V and J ends were trimmed by 0 bases and 2 bases, with 9 bases remaining between them. Per the germline V gene, CDR1 is SGHRS and CDR2 is YFSETQ. The CDR3: CASSLEVVPGANVLTF. CDR3 bases: TGCGCCAGCAGCTTGGAGGTCGTGCCTGGGGCCAACGTCCTGACTTTC.

The J gene is TRBJ2-3, the V gene TRBV3-1, with D maybe TRBD1 (5 bases). Trimming took 1 base from V and 6 from J, leaving 11 bases between them. Germline V gene lookup returns CDR1 LGHDT and CDR2 YNNKEL (reference sequence). The CDR3 has 14 residues. CDR3 nucleotide sequence: TGTGCCAGCAGCCAAGGGGGCGCGGCGGATACGCAGTATTTT. Protein sequence: CASSQGGAADTQYF.

The CDR3 nucleotides are TGTGCCAGCAGCCCCTGGGAGCACAATGAGCAGTTCTTC. Protein: CASSPWEHNEQFF. The chain recombines TRBV3-1 with TRBJ2-1; D is perhaps TRBD2 (5 bases). Germline-derived CDR1 and CDR2 are LGHDT and YNNKEL (reference sequence). The CDR3 has 13 amino acids. The V gene lost 4 bases and the J gene lost 5 bases, with 9 bases spanning the gap.

This clonotype was detected ten times or more. The V call is TRBV4-3, the J call TRBJ2-3; D may be TRBD2 (5 bases). Germline loops: CDR1 LGHNA, CDR2 YSLEER. The CDR3 has 17 residues. V was trimmed by 2 bases and J by 4 bases, leaving 19 bases between them. CDR3 in amino acids: CASSQKDRRSGADTQYF. The CDR3 coding sequence is TGCGCCAGCAGCCAAAAGGACCGGAGGTCTGGAGCAGATACGCAGTATTTT.

The chain carries TRBV27 and TRBJ1-5; possible D gene TRBD1, 5 bases. The CDR3 runs to 14 residues. Looked up from germline, CDR1 is MNHEY and CDR2 is SMNVEV (reference sequence). The V end was cut by 5 bases, the J end by 2 bases, with 10 bases between. CDR3 nucleotides: TGTGCCAGCAGTCCGGGGGTCGGCAATCAGCCCCAGCATTTT. As protein: CASSPGVGNQPQHF.